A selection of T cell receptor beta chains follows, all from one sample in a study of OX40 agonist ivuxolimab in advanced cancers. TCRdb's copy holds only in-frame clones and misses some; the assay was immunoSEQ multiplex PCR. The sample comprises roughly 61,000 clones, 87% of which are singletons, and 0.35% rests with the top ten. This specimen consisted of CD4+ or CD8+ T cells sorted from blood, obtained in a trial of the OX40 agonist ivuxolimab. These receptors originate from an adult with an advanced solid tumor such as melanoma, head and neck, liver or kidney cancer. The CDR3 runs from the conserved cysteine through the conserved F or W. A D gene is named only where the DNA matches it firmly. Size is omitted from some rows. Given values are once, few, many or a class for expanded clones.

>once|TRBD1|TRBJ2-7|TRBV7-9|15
CASSGRGQEAYEQYF
TGTGCCAGCAGCGGGCGGGGACAGGAAGCCTACGAGCAGTACTTC
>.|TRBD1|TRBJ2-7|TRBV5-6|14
CASSLAGTGFEQYF
TGTGCCAGCAGCTTGGCCGGGACAGGGTTCGAGCAGTACTTC
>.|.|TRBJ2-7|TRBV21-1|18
CASSKASPGASGSYEQYF
TGTGCCAGCAGCAAAGCGAGCCCAGGGGCAAGCGGCTCCTACGAGCAGTACTTC
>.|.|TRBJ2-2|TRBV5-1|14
CASSLGQNTGELFF
TGCGCCAGCAGCTTGGGACAGAACACCGGGGAGCTGTTTTTT
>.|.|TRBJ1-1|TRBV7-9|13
CASSLELNTEAFF
TGTGCCAGCAGCTTAGAGCTAAACACTGAAGCTTTCTTT
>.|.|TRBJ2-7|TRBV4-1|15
CASSQESTSPGEQYF
TGCGCCAGCAGCCAAGAAAGTACCTCACCTGGAGAGCAGTACTTC
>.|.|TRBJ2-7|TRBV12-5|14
CASGLQGFSGEQYF
TGTGCTAGTGGTTTACAGGGTTTCTCGGGGGAGCAGTACTTC
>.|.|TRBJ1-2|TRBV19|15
CASSMVGGRDYGYTF
TGTGCCAGTAGTATGGTAGGGGGTAGAGACTATGGCTACACCTTC
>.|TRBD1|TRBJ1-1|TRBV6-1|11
CASSQGGEAFF
TGTGCCAGCAGCCAGGGGGGCGAAGCTTTCTTT
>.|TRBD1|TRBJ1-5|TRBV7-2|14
CASSIRQGTQPQHF
TGTGCCAGCAGCATCCGACAGGGAACGCAGCCCCAGCATTTT
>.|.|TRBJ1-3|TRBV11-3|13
CASSFNPGNTIYF
TGTGCCAGCAGCTTTAACCCAGGAAACACCATATATTTT
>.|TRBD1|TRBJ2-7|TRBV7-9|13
CAIDRTGKSEQYF
TGTGCCATCGATCGGACAGGGAAATCCGAGCAGTACTTC
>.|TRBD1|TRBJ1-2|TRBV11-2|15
CASSPRTGGFYGYTF
TGTGCCAGCAGCCCACGGACAGGGGGCTTCTATGGCTACACCTTC
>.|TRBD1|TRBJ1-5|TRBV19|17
CATRMWQGAGSNQPQHF
TGTGCCACTAGAATGTGGCAGGGGGCAGGAAGCAATCAGCCCCAGCATTTT
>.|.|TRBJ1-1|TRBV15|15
CATSLDRLLNTEAFF
TGTGCCACCAGCCTCGATCGGCTTTTGAACACTGAAGCTTTCTTT
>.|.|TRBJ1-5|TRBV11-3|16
CASSDTGPWGNQPQHF
TGTGCCAGCAGCGATACCGGACCTTGGGGCAATCAGCCCCAGCATTTT
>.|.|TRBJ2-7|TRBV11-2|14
CASRPGSPLYEQYF
TGTGCCAGCAGGCCGGGGTCACCCCTCTACGAGCAGTACTTC
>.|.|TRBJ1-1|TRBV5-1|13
CASSTGGITEAFF
TGCGCCAGCAGCACCGGGGGAATCACTGAAGCTTTCTTT
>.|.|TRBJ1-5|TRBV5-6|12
CASSLADQPQHF
TGTGCCAGCAGCTTGGCGGATCAGCCCCAGCATTTT
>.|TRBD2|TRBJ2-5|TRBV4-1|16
CASGLAGGRRGKTQYF
TGCGCCAGCGGCCTAGCGGGGGGCCGAAGGGGGAAGACCCAGTACTTC
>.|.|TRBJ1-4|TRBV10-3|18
CAISDFGDLGRTNEKLFF
TGTGCCATCAGTGATTTTGGGGACCTCGGGAGGACTAATGAAAAACTGTTTTTT
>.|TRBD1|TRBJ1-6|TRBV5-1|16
CASRHTGANYNSPLHF
TGCGCCAGCAGACATACAGGGGCCAACTATAATTCACCCCTCCACTTT
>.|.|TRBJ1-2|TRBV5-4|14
CASSFTGRDYGYTF
TGTGCCAGCAGCTTCACAGGGCGGGACTATGGCTACACCTTC